The entry below gives a single T cell receptor (beta chain) sequence along with its context. Its specificity is unknown. These data come from a study of T cell repertoires in cytomegalovirus infection. Whole-study context: Carrying CMV and the relevant HLA type showed in public TCR beta signatures. General study points: Identification of carriers of CMV plus the relevant HLA was performed using cumulative public TCR beta family frequency. The ex vivo response was dominated by HLA-C-restricted CMV-specific TCR beta clonotypes.

MiXCR, applied by TCRdb to the reads, yields one record per CDR3 protein. Of more than 650,000 distinct CDR3 sequences in the sample, 35% were seen once. V lost 3 bases to trimming and J lost 4 bases; unmatched junction nucleotides: 5. The CDR3 has 15 amino acids. Germline lookup yields CDR1 SNHLY and CDR2 FYNNEI. This receptor was obtained from a human donor in good health (CMV status not recorded). Some clones in this sample may be carry-over from other donors' samples. The rearrangement joins TRBV2 to TRBJ2-2, with 7 bases aligning to TRBD2. Material for sequencing was PBMCs. The CDR3 is CASSDAGVVTGELFF. Here the CDR3 DNA reads TGTGCCAGCAGTGACGCGGGAGTAGTCACCGGGGAGCTGTTTTTT.